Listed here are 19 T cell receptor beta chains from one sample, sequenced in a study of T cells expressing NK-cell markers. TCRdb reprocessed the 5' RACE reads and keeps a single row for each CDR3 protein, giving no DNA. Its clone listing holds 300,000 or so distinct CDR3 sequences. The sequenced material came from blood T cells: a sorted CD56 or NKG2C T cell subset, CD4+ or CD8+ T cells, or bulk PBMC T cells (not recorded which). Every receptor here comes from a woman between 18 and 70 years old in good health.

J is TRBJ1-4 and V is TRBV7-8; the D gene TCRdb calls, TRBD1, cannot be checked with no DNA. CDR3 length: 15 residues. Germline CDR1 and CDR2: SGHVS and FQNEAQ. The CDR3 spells CASSLIRDQEEKLFF.

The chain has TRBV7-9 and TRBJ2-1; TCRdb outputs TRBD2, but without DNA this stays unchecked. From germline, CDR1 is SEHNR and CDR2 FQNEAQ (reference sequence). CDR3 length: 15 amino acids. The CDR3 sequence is CASSPSGGLYNEQFF. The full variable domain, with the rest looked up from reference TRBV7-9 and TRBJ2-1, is DTGVSQNPRHKITKRGQNVTFRCDPISEHNRLYWYRQTLGQGPEFLTYFQNEAQLEKSRLLSDRFSAERPKGSFSTLEIQRTEQGDSAMYLCASSPSGGLYNEQFFGPGTRLTVL.

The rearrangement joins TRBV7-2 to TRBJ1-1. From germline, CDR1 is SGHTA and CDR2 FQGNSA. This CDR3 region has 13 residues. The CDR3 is CASSVRSGTEAFF.

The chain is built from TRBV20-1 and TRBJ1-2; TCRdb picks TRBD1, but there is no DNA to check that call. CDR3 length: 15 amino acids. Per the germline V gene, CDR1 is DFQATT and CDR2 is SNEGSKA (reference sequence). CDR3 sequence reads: CSARDPRQGYYGYTF.

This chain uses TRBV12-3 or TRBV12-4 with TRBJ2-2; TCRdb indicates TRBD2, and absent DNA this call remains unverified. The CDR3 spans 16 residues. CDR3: CASSLGGGGATGELFF.

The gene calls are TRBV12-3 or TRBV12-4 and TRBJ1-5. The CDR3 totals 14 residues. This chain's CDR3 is CASSLGGVNQPQHF.

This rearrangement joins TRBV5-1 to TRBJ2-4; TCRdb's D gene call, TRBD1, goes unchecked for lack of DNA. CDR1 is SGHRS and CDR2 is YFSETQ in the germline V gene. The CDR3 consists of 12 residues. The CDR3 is CASSPRGDIQYF.

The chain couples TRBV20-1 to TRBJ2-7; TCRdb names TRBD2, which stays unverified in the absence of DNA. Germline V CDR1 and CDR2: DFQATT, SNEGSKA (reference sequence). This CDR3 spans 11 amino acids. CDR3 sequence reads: CSASPPYEQYF.

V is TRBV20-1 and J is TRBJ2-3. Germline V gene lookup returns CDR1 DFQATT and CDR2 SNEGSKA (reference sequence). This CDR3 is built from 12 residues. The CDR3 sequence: CSATGSTDTQYF.

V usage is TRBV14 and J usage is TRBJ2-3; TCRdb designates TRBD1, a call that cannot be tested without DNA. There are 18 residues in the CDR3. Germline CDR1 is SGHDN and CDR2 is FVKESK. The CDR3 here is CASSPVPTGKRRTDTQYF.

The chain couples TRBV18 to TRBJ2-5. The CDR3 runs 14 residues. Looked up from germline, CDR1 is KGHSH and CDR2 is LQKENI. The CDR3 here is CASSPTITQETQYF. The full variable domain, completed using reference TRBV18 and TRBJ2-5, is NAGVMQNPRHLVRRRGQEARLRCSPMKGHSHVYWYRQLPEEGLKFMVYLQKENIIDESGMPKERFSAEFPKEGPSILRIQQVVRGDSAAYFCASSPTITQETQYFGPGTRLLVL.

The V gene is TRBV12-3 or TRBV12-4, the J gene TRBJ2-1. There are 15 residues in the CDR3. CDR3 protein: CASSFHGEIDNEQFF.

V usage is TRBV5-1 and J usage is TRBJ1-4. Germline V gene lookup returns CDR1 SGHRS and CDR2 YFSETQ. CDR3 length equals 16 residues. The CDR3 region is CASSPTYGGGDEKLFF.

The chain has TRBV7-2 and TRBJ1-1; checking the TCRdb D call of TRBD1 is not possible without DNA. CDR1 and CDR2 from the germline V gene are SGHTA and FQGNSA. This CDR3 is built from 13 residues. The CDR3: CASSLPQGTEAFF.

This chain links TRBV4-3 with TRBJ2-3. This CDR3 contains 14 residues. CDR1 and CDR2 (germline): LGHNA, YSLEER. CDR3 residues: CASSAQSRADTQYF.

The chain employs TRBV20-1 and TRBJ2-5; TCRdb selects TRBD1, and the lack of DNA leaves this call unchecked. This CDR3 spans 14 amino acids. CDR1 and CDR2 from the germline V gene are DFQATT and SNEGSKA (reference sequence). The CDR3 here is CSAIRSDSQETQYF.

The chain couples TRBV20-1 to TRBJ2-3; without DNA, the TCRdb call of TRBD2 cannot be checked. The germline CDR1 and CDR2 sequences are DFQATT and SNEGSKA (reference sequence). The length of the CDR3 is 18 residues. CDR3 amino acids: CSARRGAGGTHSTDTQYF.

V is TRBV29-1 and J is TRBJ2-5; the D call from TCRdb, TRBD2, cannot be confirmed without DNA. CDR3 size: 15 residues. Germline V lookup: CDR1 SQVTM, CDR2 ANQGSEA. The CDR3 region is CSVEGLAGGKETQYF.

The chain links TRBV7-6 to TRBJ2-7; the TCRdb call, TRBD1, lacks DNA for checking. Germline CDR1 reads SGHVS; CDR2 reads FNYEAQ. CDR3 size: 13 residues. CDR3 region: CASSSGQGAEQYF.